A selection of T cell receptor beta chains follows, all from one sample in a study of blood T cell repertoires in COVID-19. The repertoire was sequenced with immunoSEQ multiplex PCR; TCRdb's copy has only in-frame clones and lacks some. The sample contains 200,000 to 250,000 clones, 87% of which appear only once. The specimen sequenced was PBMCs or T cells enriched from blood (not recorded which). The receptors were sampled from a man under 40 who had recovered from COVID-19. CDR3s include the opening cysteine and the closing phenylalanine or tryptophan. The order of the fields is D gene, J gene, V gene, clone size, CDR3 protein, CDR3 DNA. A D gene is named only where the DNA matches it firmly. Rows give clone size only sometimes, using once, few, many, or a class for an expanded clone.

D gene: -
J gene: TRBJ2-1
V gene: TRBV9
clone size: once
CDR3 protein: CASSPASGTNNEQFF
CDR3 DNA: TGTGCCAGCAGCCCTGCCTCCGGGACAAATAATGAGCAGTTCTTC

D gene: -
J gene: TRBJ2-2
V gene: TRBV24-1
clone size: -
CDR3 protein: CATSDPGQPTGELFF
CDR3 DNA: TGTGCCACCAGTGATCCCGGACAGCCGACCGGGGAGCTGTTTTTT

D gene: -
J gene: TRBJ2-5
V gene: TRBV5-1
clone size: once
CDR3 protein: CASREVSGAETQYF
CDR3 DNA: TGCGCCAGTCGGGAGGTATCGGGGGCAGAGACCCAGTACTTC

D gene: TRBD2
J gene: TRBJ2-7
V gene: TRBV30
clone size: -
CDR3 protein: CAHRSPFSGVTYEQYF
CDR3 DNA: TGTGCCCATAGAAGCCCCTTTAGCGGGGTAACCTACGAGCAGTACTTC

D gene: TRBD2
J gene: TRBJ2-3
V gene: TRBV9
clone size: -
CDR3 protein: CASSVVAGEIDTQYF
CDR3 DNA: TGTGCCAGCAGCGTAGTAGCGGGAGAGATTGATACGCAGTATTTT

D gene: -
J gene: TRBJ2-7
V gene: TRBV5-1
clone size: -
CDR3 protein: CASSLTGSYEQYF
CDR3 DNA: TGCGCCAGCAGCTTGACAGGGAGCTACGAGCAGTACTTC

D gene: TRBD2
J gene: TRBJ2-7
V gene: TRBV19
clone size: -
CDR3 protein: CASSLAGGSYEQYF
CDR3 DNA: TGTGCCAGTAGCCTAGCGGGGGGCTCCTACGAGCAGTACTTC

D gene: -
J gene: TRBJ1-4
V gene: TRBV18
clone size: -
CDR3 protein: CASSPPGGATNEKLFF
CDR3 DNA: TGTGCCAGCTCACCACCGGGAGGGGCAACTAATGAAAAACTGTTTTTT

D gene: TRBD2
J gene: TRBJ2-1
V gene: TRBV11-2
clone size: -
CDR3 protein: CASRTIRTSPYNEQFF
CDR3 DNA: TGTGCCAGCAGGACCATCCGGACTAGTCCTTACAATGAGCAGTTCTTC

D gene: -
J gene: TRBJ1-3
V gene: TRBV30
clone size: -
CDR3 protein: CAWSRAGRSIYF
CDR3 DNA: TGTGCCTGGAGTCGGGCAGGGAGGTCCATATATTTT

D gene: TRBD1
J gene: TRBJ2-7
V gene: TRBV12-5
clone size: -
CDR3 protein: CASGLDRGYEQYF
CDR3 DNA: TGTGCTAGTGGTTTGGACAGGGGGTACGAGCAGTACTTC

D gene: -
J gene: TRBJ1-4
V gene: TRBV30
clone size: -
CDR3 protein: CAWSGEGSQEKLFF
CDR3 DNA: TGTGCCTGGAGTGGTGAGGGTTCCCAAGAAAAACTGTTTTTT

D gene: TRBD2
J gene: TRBJ2-6
V gene: TRBV18
clone size: few
CDR3 protein: CASSPGLTVSGANVLTF
CDR3 DNA: TGTGCCAGCTCACCGGGACTAACCGTCTCTGGGGCCAACGTCCTGACTTTC

D gene: -
J gene: TRBJ2-7
V gene: TRBV14
clone size: -
CDR3 protein: CASSQDQDSNYEQYF
CDR3 DNA: TGTGCCAGCAGCCAAGATCAGGACAGCAACTACGAGCAGTACTTC

D gene: TRBD1
J gene: TRBJ1-1
V gene: TRBV19
clone size: -
CDR3 protein: CASSYRGRRNTEAFF
CDR3 DNA: TGTGCCAGTAGTTACAGGGGGCGTAGAAACACTGAAGCTTTCTTT